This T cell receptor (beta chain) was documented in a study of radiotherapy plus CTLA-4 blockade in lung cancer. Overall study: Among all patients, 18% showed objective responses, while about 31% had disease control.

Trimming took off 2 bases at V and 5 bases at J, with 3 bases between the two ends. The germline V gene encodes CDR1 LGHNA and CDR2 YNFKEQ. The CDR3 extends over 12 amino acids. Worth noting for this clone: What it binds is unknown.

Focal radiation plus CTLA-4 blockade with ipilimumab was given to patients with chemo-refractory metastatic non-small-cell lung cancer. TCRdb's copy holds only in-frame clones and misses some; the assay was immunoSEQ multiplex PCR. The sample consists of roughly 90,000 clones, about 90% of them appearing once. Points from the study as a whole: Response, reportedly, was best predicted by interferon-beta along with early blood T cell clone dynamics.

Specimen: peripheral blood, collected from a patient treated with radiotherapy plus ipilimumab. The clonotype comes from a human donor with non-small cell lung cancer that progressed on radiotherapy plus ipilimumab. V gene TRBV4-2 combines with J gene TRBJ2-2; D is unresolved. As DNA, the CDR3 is TGTGCCAGCAGCCAACCTACCGGGGAGCTGTTTTTT. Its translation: CASSQPTGELFF.